The clone carrying this T cell receptor (beta chain) was detected many times. This entry is derived from a study of regulatory T cells in long-lasting Graves disease. Germline CDR1 reads DFQATT; CDR2 reads SNEGSKA (reference sequence). The CDR3 covers 15 residues. The ends were cut back, 8 bases at V and 0 bases at J, with 20 bases in the middle. The time point denotes: newly diagnosed GD, antithyroid drugs for less than 3 months. PBMCs were the source of the RNA used for TCR sequencing. iRepertoire HTBI primers and Arm-PCR of CDR3 regions built TCR beta libraries. TCRdb used MiXCR to reprocess the multiplex PCR reads, holding one entry per CDR3 protein. Of about 220,000 distinct CDR3 sequences listed, about 19% are singletons. Separately, the same data were catalogued under a study of T cells in Graves' hyperthyroidism and ophthalmopathy.

The chain employs TRBV20-1 and TRBJ2-7, with D unclear. This material consisted of peripheral blood mononuclear cells (PBMCs), taken at new diagnosis, from a patient treated with antithyroid drugs. This receptor was taken from a woman aged 25 to 39 with Graves disease. Here the CDR3 DNA reads TGCAGTCCCTCCGGCCCCGGACGGACCTCCTACGAGCAGTACTTC. Protein product: CSPSGPGRTSYEQYF.